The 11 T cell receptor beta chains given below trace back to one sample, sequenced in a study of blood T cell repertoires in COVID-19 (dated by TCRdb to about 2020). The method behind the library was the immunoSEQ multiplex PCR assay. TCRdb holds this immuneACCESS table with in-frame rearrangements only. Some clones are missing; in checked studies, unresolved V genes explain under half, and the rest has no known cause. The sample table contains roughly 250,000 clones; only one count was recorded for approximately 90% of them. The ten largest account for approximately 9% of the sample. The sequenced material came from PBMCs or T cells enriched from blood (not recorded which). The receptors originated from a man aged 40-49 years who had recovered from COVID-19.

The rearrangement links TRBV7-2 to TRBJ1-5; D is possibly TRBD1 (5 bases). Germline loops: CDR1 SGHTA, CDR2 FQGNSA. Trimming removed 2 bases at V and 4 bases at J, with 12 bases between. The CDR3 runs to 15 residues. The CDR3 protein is CASSLWDGGNQPQHF. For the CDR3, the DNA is TGTGCCAGCAGCTTATGGGATGGGGGGAATCAGCCCCAGCATTTT.

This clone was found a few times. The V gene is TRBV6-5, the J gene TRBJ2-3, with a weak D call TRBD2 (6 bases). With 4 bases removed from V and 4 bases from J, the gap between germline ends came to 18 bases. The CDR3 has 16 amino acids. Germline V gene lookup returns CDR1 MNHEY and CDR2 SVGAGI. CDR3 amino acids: CASSWTGTVAADTQYF. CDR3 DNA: TGTGCCAGCAGTTGGACCGGGACGGTAGCGGCAGATACGCAGTATTTT.

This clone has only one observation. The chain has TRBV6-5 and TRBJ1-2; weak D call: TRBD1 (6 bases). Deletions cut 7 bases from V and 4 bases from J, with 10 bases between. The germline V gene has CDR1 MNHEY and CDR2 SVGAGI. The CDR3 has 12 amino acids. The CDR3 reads CASTGQIYGYTF. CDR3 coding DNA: TGTGCCAGCACCGGACAGATCTATGGCTACACCTTC.

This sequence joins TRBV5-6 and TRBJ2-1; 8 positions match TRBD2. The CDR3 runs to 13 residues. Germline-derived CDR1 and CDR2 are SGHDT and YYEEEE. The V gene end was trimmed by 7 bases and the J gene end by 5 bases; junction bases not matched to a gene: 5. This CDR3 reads CASGGTSDNEQFF. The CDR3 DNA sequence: TGTGCCAGCGGCGGGACTAGTGACAATGAGCAGTTCTTC.

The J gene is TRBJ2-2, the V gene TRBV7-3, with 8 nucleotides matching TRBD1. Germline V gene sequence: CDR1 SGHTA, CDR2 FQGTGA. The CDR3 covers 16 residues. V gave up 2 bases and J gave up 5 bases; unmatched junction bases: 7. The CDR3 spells CASSLSTGTGTGELFF. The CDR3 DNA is TGTGCCAGCAGCTTATCTACCGGGACAGGAACCGGGGAGCTGTTTTTT. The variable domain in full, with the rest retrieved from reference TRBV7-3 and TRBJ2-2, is GAGVSQTPSNKVTEKGKYVELRCDPISGHTALYWYRQSLGQGPEFLIYFQGTGAADDSGLPNDRFFAVRPEGSVSTLKIQRTERGDSAVYLCASSLSTGTGTGELFFGEGSRLTVL.

DNA of the CDR3: TGTGCCAGCAGGTTACGACACCCTGGCGGAGACAGAGACAATGAGCAGTTCTTC. Translation gives CASRLRHPGGDRDNEQFF. V gene TRBV7-8 combines with J gene TRBJ2-1; maybe TRBD1 (5 bases). Germline CDR1 is SGHVS and CDR2 is FQNEAQ. V gave up 6 bases and J gave up 5 bases, with 26 bases separating them. This CDR3 has 18 amino acids.

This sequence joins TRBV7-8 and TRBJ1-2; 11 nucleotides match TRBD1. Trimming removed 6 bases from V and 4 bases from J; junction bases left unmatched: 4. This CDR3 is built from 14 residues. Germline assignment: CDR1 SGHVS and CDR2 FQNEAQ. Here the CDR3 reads CASSPGTGGYGYTF. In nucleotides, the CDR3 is TGTGCCAGCAGTCCCGGGACAGGGGGCTATGGCTACACCTTC.

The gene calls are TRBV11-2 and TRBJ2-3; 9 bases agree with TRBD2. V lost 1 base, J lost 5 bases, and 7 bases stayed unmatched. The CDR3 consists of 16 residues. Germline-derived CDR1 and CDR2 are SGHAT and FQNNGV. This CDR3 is CASSLGPSGIGDTQYF. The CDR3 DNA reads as TGTGCCAGCAGCTTAGGGCCTAGCGGGATAGGAGATACGCAGTATTTT.

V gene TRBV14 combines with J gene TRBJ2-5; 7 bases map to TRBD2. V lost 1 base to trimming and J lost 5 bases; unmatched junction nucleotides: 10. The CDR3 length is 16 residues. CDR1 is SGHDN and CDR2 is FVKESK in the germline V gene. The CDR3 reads CASSQVSRTRRETQYF. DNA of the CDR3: TGTGCCAGCAGCCAAGTGTCGAGGACTAGGAGGGAGACCCAGTACTTC.

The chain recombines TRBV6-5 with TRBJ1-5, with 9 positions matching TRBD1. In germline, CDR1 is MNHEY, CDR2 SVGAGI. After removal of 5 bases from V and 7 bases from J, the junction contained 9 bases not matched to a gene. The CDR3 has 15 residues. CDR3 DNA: TGTGCCAGCAGTCGGACAGGGGCCGCGTTACAGCCCCAGCATTTT. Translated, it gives CASSRTGAALQPQHF.

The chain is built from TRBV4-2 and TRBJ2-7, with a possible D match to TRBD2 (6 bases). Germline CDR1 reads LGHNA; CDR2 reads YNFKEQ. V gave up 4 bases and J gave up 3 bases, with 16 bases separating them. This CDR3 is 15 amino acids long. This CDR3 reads CASSPGGRDNYEQYF. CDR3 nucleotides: TGTGCCAGCAGCCCCGGAGGGCGGGATAACTACGAGCAGTACTTC.